This T cell receptor (beta chain) was identified in a study of long-term antiretroviral therapy in people with HIV. An immunoSEQ assay, version v3.0, was performed at survey level. Only in-frame clones appear in the TCRdb table, and some are missing; sequencing was by immunoSEQ multiplex PCR. The sample includes 15,000 to 20,000 clones, 75% to 85% seen only once; the top ten take approximately 10%. All donors provided no fewer than one pre-ART and no fewer than two post-ART PBMC samples. None of the participants with HIV were treated outside the United States. The CDR3 is 16 amino acids. V shed 5 bases and J shed 0 bases, with 14 bases lying between them. Per germline, CDR1 SGHTA and CDR2 FQGNSA.

The sample consisted of unsorted PBMCs, taken 0.3 years after starting antiretroviral therapy. The rearrangement joins TRBV7-2 to TRBJ1-5; D gene unclear. The clonotype originates from a young man with HIV. The CDR3 nucleotides read TGTGCCAGCAGCCAATGGAGGGAAAATAGCAATCAGCCCCAGCATTTT. It encodes CASSQWRENSNQPQHF.